This T cell receptor (beta chain) was identified in a study of blood T cell repertoires in COVID-19. Study context: Samples taken during acute and convalescent COVID-19 were collected in the United States, Italy and Spain.

Method: immunoSEQ multiplex PCR; TCRdb's copy keeps in-frame clones and lacks some. This repertoire shows around 86,000 clones, 87% found once; its top ten account for about 5%. This CDR3 region has 14 residues. CDR1 and CDR2 from the germline V gene are LNHDA and SQIVND (reference sequence). Trimming shortened V by 6 bases and J by 4 bases, and 13 bases separated the two germline ends. The sample taken for sequencing was peripheral blood. The source of this sequence is a woman aged 80 or over with acute or convalescent COVID-19. The chain combines TRBV19 with TRBJ1-5; a weak D match, TRBD1 (5 bases). The CDR3 DNA reads as TGTGCCAGTAGGCGGTTTCAGGGAAATCAGCCCCAGCATTTT. It yields the protein CASRRFQGNQPQHF.